These 24 T cell receptor beta chains came from one sample sequenced in a study of spatial heterogeneity in lung cancer. This sample's time point: sample taken at primary tumor resection. Findings and limits, study-wide: It was found that expanded intratumoral alpha and beta TCR counts tracked tumor mutation counts.

No antigen has been assigned to these receptors. Each CDR3 protein is one row after TCRdb ran MiXCR on the 5' RACE reads. Altogether roughly 17,000 distinct CDR3 sequences are present, under 7.5% being singletons, with the ten largest covering roughly a fifth. The sample in question was lung tumor tissue, obtained at surgery. The receptor source for this set is a female donor with early-stage non-small cell lung cancer.

This clonotype was detected many times. This chain joins TRBV6-5 and TRBJ1-5; 12 positions match TRBD1. The germline gives CDR1 MNHEY, CDR2 SVGAGI. V shed 0 bases and J 11 bases; nucleotides not matched to a gene: 5. This CDR3 contains 15 residues. CDR3 sequence: CASSYSGTGGEAQHF. The CDR3 nucleotides read TGTGCCAGCAGTTACTCAGGGACAGGGGGCGAAGCCCAGCATTTT.

This clonotype has only a few counts. The chain employs TRBV20-1 and TRBJ2-3; possibly TRBD2 for D (5 bases). The germline V and J ends were trimmed by 3 bases and 5 bases, with 18 bases remaining between them. Germline CDR1 is DFQATT and CDR2 is SNEGSKA (reference sequence). The CDR3 contains 15 residues. The CDR3 coding sequence is TGCAGTGCTAGGCCCTTTTCGGGGAAGGTAGATACGCAGTATTTT. Its protein is CSARPFSGKVDTQYF.

The chain couples TRBV7-2 to TRBJ2-2; 11 bases align to TRBD2. Germline V gene sequence: CDR1 SGHTA, CDR2 FQGNSA. Trimming at V came to 0 bases and at J to 6 bases, leaving 6 bases not matched to a gene. The CDR3 covers 17 residues. The CDR3 protein is CASSLASGGAIAGELFF. The CDR3 DNA is TGTGCCAGCAGCTTAGCTAGCGGGGGGGCGATAGCCGGGGAGCTGTTTTTT. Variable domain in full (rest from reference TRBV7-2 and TRBJ2-2): GAGVSQSPSNKVTEKGKDVELRCDPISGHTALYWYRQSLGQGLEFLIYFQGNSAPDKSGLPSDRFSAERTGGSVSTLTIQRTQQEDSAVYLCASSLASGGAIAGELFFGEGSRLTVL.

This clonotype has ten or more counts. The chain links TRBV27 to TRBJ1-1, with TRBD1 as a possible D gene (5 bases). V dropped 4 bases and J dropped 5 bases, with 11 bases sitting between them. The germline V gene has CDR1 MNHEY and CDR2 SMNVEV (reference sequence). The CDR3 totals 13 residues. CDR3 residues: CASSSGLRTEAFF. As DNA, the CDR3 is TGTGCCAGCAGTTCAGGGCTCCGGACTGAAGCTTTCTTT.

This clonotype was seen ten or more times. This chain uses TRBV7-9 with TRBJ2-3; the D gene is possibly TRBD1 (7 bases). Germline assignment: CDR1 SEHNR and CDR2 FQNEAQ (reference sequence). V was trimmed by 5 bases and J by 5 bases, leaving 14 bases between them. The CDR3 covers 14 residues. The CDR3 DNA is TGTGCCAGCAGCACGCGACAGGGAGGAGATACGCAGTATTTT. Translation: CASSTRQGGDTQYF.

This clonotype showed up many times. Germline and junction disagree at one end, which may indicate a read error. The rearrangement joins TRBV3-1 to TRBJ2-7, with TRBD1 matching 7 bases. The CDR3 runs 12 residues. CDR1 LGHDT and CDR2 YNNKEL come from the germline V gene (reference sequence). CDR3 bases: TGTGCCAGCAGCCAAGCCGTCGGGACAGCGAACTTC. Protein: CASSQAVGTANF.

This clonotype was observed at least ten times. This sequence joins TRBV9 and TRBJ1-4; D may be TRBD1 (5 bases). The germline gives CDR1 SGDLS, CDR2 YYNGEE. Deletions cut 7 bases from V and 0 bases from J, with 16 bases between. The CDR3 spans 16 residues. CDR3 nucleotides: TGTGCCAGCGGCGCTTGGGACGGCGCAACTAATGAAAAACTGTTTTTT. It codes for CASGAWDGATNEKLFF.

V and J are TRBV12-3 or TRBV12-4 and TRBJ2-3, with 13 bases lining up with TRBD2. The CDR3 extends over 16 amino acids. J gave up 4 bases and V 3 bases, and 4 bases lay outside the gene matches. The CDR3 loop is CASSLGLAGWADTQYF. CDR3 nucleotide sequence: TGTGCCAGCAGTTTGGGACTAGCGGGGTGGGCAGATACGCAGTATTTT.

This clonotype has at least ten counts. V and J are TRBV5-1 and TRBJ2-3, with 8 bases fitting TRBD2. Germline V gives CDR1 SGHRS, CDR2 YFSETQ. The V gene end was trimmed by 0 bases and the J gene end by 4 bases; junction bases not matched to a gene: 4. This CDR3 has 15 residues. The CDR3 DNA is TGCGCCAGCAGCTTGGCCGGGGGGGCGGCAGATACGCAGTATTTT. Translating it yields CASSLAGGAADTQYF.

Of note for this clonotype: At one boundary the junction diverges from the germline segment, which might be a read error. In nucleotides, the CDR3 is TGTGTCATCAGTCGGACAGGGACTGTCACAGATACGCAGTATTTT. As protein: CVISRTGTVTDTQYF. V is TRBV10-3 and J is TRBJ2-3; TRBD1 aligns across 8 bases. Germline CDR1 and CDR2: ENHRY and SYGVKD. This CDR3 has 15 amino acids.

In this sample, this clonotype turned up many times. V usage is TRBV12-3 or TRBV12-4 and J usage is TRBJ1-6; D may be TRBD1 (6 bases). The V end was cut by 5 bases, the J end by 0 bases, with 11 bases between. The CDR3 contains 16 residues. The CDR3 bases are TGTGCCAGCAGTATCGGACAGCTCTCCTATAATTCACCCCTCCACTTT. Amino acid sequence: CASSIGQLSYNSPLHF.

This clonotype was counted at least ten times. The CDR3 DNA follows: TGTGCCAGCAGCCCTGAGATTTCAACTAATGAAAAACTGTTTTTT. This encodes CASSPEISTNEKLFF. The V and J genes are TRBV3-1 and TRBJ1-4, with D hard to call. Per germline, CDR1 LGHDT and CDR2 YNNKEL (reference sequence). V lost 4 bases, J lost 0 bases, and 9 bases lay in between. The CDR3 runs to 15 residues. Filled out from reference TRBV3-1 and TRBJ1-4, the complete variable domain reads DTAVSQTPKYLVTQMGNDKSIKCEQNLGHDTMYWYKQDSKKFLKIMFSYNNKELIINETVPNRFSPKSPDKAHLNLHINSLELGDSAVYFCASSPEISTNEKLFFGSGTQLSVL.

This clonotype was counted once. This could be a read error, since a much larger clone is one nucleotide away. The rearrangement links TRBV15 to TRBJ2-5, with 9 bases identical to TRBD2. There are 16 residues in the CDR3. Germline trimming cut 3 bases from V and 1 base from J; bases unmatched to any gene: 6. The germline V gene has CDR1 LNHNV and CDR2 YYDKDF (reference sequence). Written as DNA, the CDR3 is TGTGCCACCAGCAGGGCCGAGACTAGCGGCCAAGAGACCCAGTACTTC. It translates to CATSRAETSGQETQYF.

The J gene is TRBJ2-7, the V gene TRBV5-4; 7 bases match TRBD2. V lost 4 bases, J lost 3 bases, and 13 bases stayed unmatched. The CDR3 totals 16 residues. Germline V gene sequence: CDR1 SGHNT, CDR2 YYREEE (reference sequence). CDR3 sequence reads: CASSPGEGFKNYEQYF. CDR3 DNA sequence: TGTGCCAGCAGCCCCGGGGAGGGGTTCAAGAACTACGAGCAGTACTTC.

This clonotype came up a few times. This sequence joins TRBV6-2 or TRBV6-3 and TRBJ1-6; D remains ambiguous. V was shortened by 0 bases and J by 6 bases, with 6 bases between the two germline ends. This CDR3 spans 14 amino acids. Germline V gives CDR1 MNHEY, CDR2 SVGEGT. This chain's CDR3 is CASSYSNFNSPLHF. The CDR3 DNA sequence: TGTGCCAGCAGTTACTCGAACTTTAATTCACCCCTCCACTTT.

This clonotype was recorded many times. The chain couples TRBV19 to TRBJ2-3; 7 bases match TRBD2. This CDR3 is built from 14 residues. Trimming at V came to 7 bases and at J to 2 bases, leaving 6 bases not matched to a gene. Germline V gene lookup returns CDR1 LNHDA and CDR2 SQIVND (reference sequence). Here the CDR3 reads CASKQAGLTDTQYF. CDR3 nucleotides: TGTGCCAGTAAGCAAGCGGGGCTCACAGATACGCAGTATTTT.

This clonotype was recorded at least ten times. V and J are TRBV30 and TRBJ1-1; D remains unclear. The CDR3 contains 12 residues. Germline V gives CDR1 GTSNPN, CDR2 SVGIG (reference sequence). Trimming took off 4 bases at V and 0 bases at J, with 6 bases between the two ends. The CDR3 region is CAWISMNTEAFF. The CDR3 region has the DNA TGTGCCTGGATTTCTATGAACACTGAAGCTTTCTTT.

At least ten counts were recorded for this clonotype. The rearrangement links TRBV6-5 to TRBJ2-2; 11 positions match TRBD2. Germline V lookup: CDR1 MNHEY, CDR2 SVGAGI. The CDR3 is 17 residues long. V trimming: 0 bases; J trimming: 6 bases; junction bases outside the gene matches: 6. The CDR3 sequence is CASSYSISGGAPGELFF. DNA for the CDR3: TGTGCCAGCAGTTACTCGATTAGCGGGGGGGCCCCCGGGGAGCTGTTTTTT.

The table lists this clonotype with many counts. V and J are TRBV6-1 and TRBJ2-5; TRBD2 agrees at 7 bases. The CDR3 consists of 14 residues. From germline, CDR1 is MNHNS and CDR2 SASEGT. The J segment lost 1 base and the V segment lost 5 bases, leaving 4 bases of the junction unmatched. CDR3 loop: CASSRRGTQETQYF. The CDR3 nucleotides are TGTGCCAGCAGTCGGCGGGGGACCCAAGAGACCCAGTACTTC.

This clonotype was counted many times. The V call is TRBV28, the J call TRBJ2-7, with 9 nucleotides matching TRBD1. J gave up 3 bases and V 10 bases, and 7 bases lay outside the gene matches. The CDR3 runs to 13 residues. Germline V gene lookup returns CDR1 MDHEN and CDR2 SYDVKM. The CDR3 sequence: CANGTGSNYEQYF. As DNA, the CDR3 is TGTGCCAATGGGACAGGGAGTAACTACGAGCAGTACTTC.

This clonotype has ten or more counts. V gene TRBV12-3 or TRBV12-4 combines with J gene TRBJ1-2, with a weak D call TRBD1 (5 bases). The CDR3 contains 12 residues. The V and J ends lost 1 base and 6 bases respectively, with 6 bases between them. CDR3 in amino acids: CASSLEGHGYTF. CDR3 coding DNA: TGTGCCAGCAGTTTAGAGGGGCATGGCTACACCTTC.

This clonotype was counted at least ten times. The chain employs TRBV15 and TRBJ2-6, with D maybe TRBD2 (5 bases). The CDR3 extends over 16 amino acids. V lost 2 bases to trimming and J lost 0 bases, with 8 bases between them. The V gene's germline CDR1 is LNHNV and CDR2 YYDKDF (reference sequence). CDR3 nucleotides: TGTGCCACCAGCAGATCGGGAACCTCTGGGGCCAACGTCCTGACTTTC. This encodes CATSRSGTSGANVLTF.

This clonotype was recorded many times. CDR3 nucleotide sequence: TGTGCCAGCAGCCCCCAGATAGGGACCGGTGAGCAGTTCTTC. This codes for CASSPQIGTGEQFF. The genes are TRBV11-2 and TRBJ2-1; D is tentatively TRBD1 or TRBD2 (5 bases each). CDR1 and CDR2 from the germline V gene are SGHAT and FQNNGV. The CDR3 sequence is 14 residues long. Deletions cut 5 bases from V and 9 bases from J, with 17 bases between.

In its sample, this clonotype was seen many times. The V gene is TRBV20-1, the J gene TRBJ2-3; TRBD1 might be the D (6 bases). The CDR3 covers 12 residues. The V gene's germline CDR1 is DFQATT and CDR2 SNEGSKA (reference sequence). V lost 5 bases and J 6 bases, leaving 12 bases between the germline ends. DNA of the CDR3: TGCAGTGCTGAAGGGGGATCTGATACGCAGTATTTT. Translating gives CSAEGGSDTQYF.